The 20 T cell receptor beta chains reported below all come from one sample, sequenced in a study of cytomegalovirus exposure and HLA in healthy donors. In the PCR, 60 Vbeta and 13 Jbeta primers were used. Only in-frame clones appear in the TCRdb table, and some are missing; sequencing was by immunoSEQ multiplex PCR. The table records 150,000 to 200,000 clones, roughly 72% of them present only once. The sequencing sample was made of PBMCs. These TCRs come from a middle-aged man in good health and CMV-seronegative.

The rearrangement links TRBV5-1 to TRBJ1-1, with TRBD1 as a possible D gene (6 bases). V lost 0 bases, J lost 7 bases, and 16 bases lay in between. Germline V gives CDR1 SGHRS, CDR2 YFSETQ. The CDR3 runs to 15 residues. The CDR3 nucleotides read TGCGCCAGCAGCTTGGTTGCGTCAGGGGTGCTTGAAGCTTTCTTT. This encodes CASSLVASGVLEAFF.

The chain is built from TRBV18 and TRBJ1-2, with TRBD1 as a possible D gene (5 bases). Germline-derived CDR1 and CDR2 are KGHSH and LQKENI. The CDR3 is made up of 13 amino acids. V dropped 3 bases and J dropped 8 bases, with 13 bases sitting between them. The CDR3 sequence: CASSPAGGEGYTF. CDR3 in DNA: TGTGCCAGCTCACCGGCGGGGGGTGAAGGCTACACCTTC.

V and J are TRBV10-2 and TRBJ2-7; 7 nucleotides agree with TRBD2. Germline values: CDR1 WSHSY, CDR2 SAAADI. The V segment lost 8 bases and the J segment 4 bases; nucleotides outside the gene matches: 11. The CDR3 covers 14 residues. This CDR3 is CASAWVRGTYEQYF. DNA for the CDR3: TGCGCCAGCGCTTGGGTGCGGGGGACTTACGAGCAGTACTTC.

J is TRBJ1-1 and V is TRBV18; maybe TRBD1 (6 bases). The CDR3 spans 16 residues. V lost 6 bases and J 1 base, leaving 18 bases between the germline ends. From germline, CDR1 is KGHSH and CDR2 LQKENI. This chain's CDR3 is CASSPTPWTENTEAFF. CDR3 in DNA: TGTGCCAGCTCCCCAACCCCCTGGACAGAGAACACTGAAGCTTTCTTT.

This clone was seen once. V usage is TRBV5-1 and J usage is TRBJ2-1, with 9 bases identical to TRBD2. J lost 10 bases, V lost 0 bases, and 8 bases had no gene match. This CDR3 is built from 15 residues. Germline CDR1 is SGHRS and CDR2 is YFSETQ. The CDR3 loop reads CASSLGGTSRREQFF. The CDR3 region has the DNA TGCGCCAGCAGCTTGGGCGGGACTAGCCGCAGGGAGCAGTTCTTC.

V and J are TRBV13 and TRBJ2-1, with D possibly TRBD1 on 6 matching bases. Trimming shortened V by 5 bases and J by 2 bases, and 10 bases separated the two germline ends. Germline V CDR1 and CDR2: PRHDT, FYEKMQ (reference sequence). The CDR3 length is 14 residues. The CDR3 nucleotides are TGTGCCAGCAGCAACCGGGACACCTACAATGAGCAGTTCTTC. Its protein product is CASSNRDTYNEQFF.

In its sample, this clone was seen a few times. The chain recombines TRBV28 with TRBJ2-5; 8 bases match TRBD2. This CDR3 region has 14 residues. The V gene's germline CDR1 is MDHEN and CDR2 SYDVKM. With V trimmed by 6 bases and J by 4 bases, 7 bases remained unmatched. The CDR3 loop is CASRKTSVRETQYF. The CDR3 nucleotides read TGTGCCAGCAGGAAGACTAGCGTGCGAGAGACCCAGTACTTC.

V and J are TRBV9 and TRBJ1-1, with unresolved D. Germline V gene sequence: CDR1 SGDLS, CDR2 YYNGEE. Trimming removed 3 bases at V and 6 bases at J, with 15 bases between. The CDR3 loop spans 14 amino acids. This CDR3 is CASSETGIVSEAFF. DNA for the CDR3: TGTGCCAGCAGCGAGACGGGAATAGTCTCTGAAGCTTTCTTT.

This clone was observed once. This rearrangement joins TRBV5-1 to TRBJ2-5; TRBD2 aligns across 7 bases. Germline V lookup: CDR1 SGHRS, CDR2 YFSETQ. V trimming: 2 bases; J trimming: 5 bases; junction bases outside the gene matches: 9. The CDR3 is 15 residues long. The CDR3 nucleotides are TGCGCCAGCAGCTTCGGAGCGGGGAGTCCTGAGACCCAGTACTTC. It is translated as CASSFGAGSPETQYF.

The chain has TRBV27 and TRBJ2-3; D is undetermined. The CDR3 totals 14 residues. V lost 3 bases, J lost 1 base, and 8 bases lay in between. Germline V gene data show CDR1 as MNHEY and CDR2 as SMNVEV (reference sequence). CDR3 sequence: CASSFGIRTDTQYF. The CDR3 DNA follows: TGTGCCAGCAGTTTCGGTATACGCACAGATACGCAGTATTTT.

As regards this clone: Its ends do not fully match the called genes, so a read error is possible. The chain uses TRBV2 and TRBJ2-6; weak D call: TRBD1 (5 bases). Germline V CDR1 and CDR2: SNHLY, FYNNEI. The CDR3 runs 14 residues. CDR3 in DNA: TGTGCCAGCAGTGTTGATTCTGGGGCCAACGGCCTGACTTTC. It is translated as CASSVDSGANGLTF.

The chain recombines TRBV5-1 with TRBJ2-7, with TRBD2 matching over 7 bases. The junction had 9 bases not matched to a gene; V was cut back by 1 base and J by 2 bases. The CDR3 runs to 16 residues. Per germline, CDR1 SGHRS and CDR2 YFSETQ. CDR3: CASSLSPGGAPYEQYV. DNA of the CDR3: TGCGCCAGCAGCTTGTCCCCGGGAGGAGCCCCCTACGAGCAGTACGTC.

The chain carries TRBV7-9 and TRBJ1-1; D uncertain. In germline, CDR1 is SEHNR, CDR2 FQNEAQ (reference sequence). Deletions cut 5 bases from V and 8 bases from J, with 12 bases between. This CDR3 spans 12 amino acids. CDR3 in DNA: TGTGCCAGCAGCCAGGCATCTGCCGAAGCTTTCTTT. This codes for CASSQASAEAFF.

The chain recombines TRBV7-3 with TRBJ1-6; perhaps TRBD1 as D (6 bases). The V gene lost 4 bases and the J gene lost 8 bases, with 9 bases spanning the gap. Germline V gene lookup returns CDR1 SGHTA and CDR2 FQGTGA. This CDR3 has 13 amino acids. The CDR3: CASSYQGHSPLHF. CDR3 DNA sequence: TGTGCCAGCAGCTACCAGGGGCATTCACCCCTCCACTTT.

This chain connects TRBV25-1 to TRBJ2-3, with D possibly matching TRBD1 (6 bases). Per the germline V gene, CDR1 is MGHDK and CDR2 is SYGVNS. V was trimmed by 7 bases and J by 2 bases, leaving 16 bases between them. There are 15 residues in the CDR3. CDR3 region: CASKLGGSYTDTQYF. As DNA, the CDR3 is TGTGCCAGCAAATTAGGGGGTTCCTACACAGATACGCAGTATTTT.

This chain connects TRBV30 to TRBJ1-5; D not resolved. Between the trimmed V and J ends, which lost 5 bases and 2 bases, there was a span of 10 bases. Germline loops: CDR1 GTSNPN, CDR2 SVGIG (reference sequence). This CDR3 is built from 13 residues. The CDR3 sequence is CAWDEGGNQPQHF. The CDR3 DNA reads as TGTGCCTGGGATGAGGGTGGCAATCAGCCCCAGCATTTT.

J is TRBJ2-7 and V is TRBV5-6; a weak D match, TRBD1 (5 bases). V was shortened by 0 bases and J by 11 bases, with 15 bases between the two germline ends. This CDR3 is 13 amino acids long. Per the germline V gene, CDR1 is SGHDT and CDR2 is YYEEEE. The CDR3 DNA sequence: TGTGCCAGCAGCTTGGGAGGACACCCTCCCGAGTACGTC. It yields the protein CASSLGGHPPEYV.

The chain combines TRBV6-5 with TRBJ1-1, with a weak D call TRBD1 (5 bases). Germline CDR1 and CDR2: MNHEY and SVGAGI. The ends were cut back, 0 bases at V and 2 bases at J, with 10 bases in the middle. There are 15 residues in the CDR3. DNA of the CDR3: TGTGCCAGCAGTTACTCGAGCCAGGGAAACACTGAAGCTTTCTTT. Protein product: CASSYSSQGNTEAFF.

This clone is a singleton in its sample. The CDR3 nucleotides are TGTGCCAGCAGTAGGGGTCGGCACGAGCAGTACTTC. Protein sequence: CASSRGRHEQYF. The chain joins TRBV6-1 to TRBJ2-7; a possible D gene is TRBD1 (5 bases). The CDR3 loop spans 12 amino acids. Germline V gene data show CDR1 as MNHNS and CDR2 as SASEGT. V gave up 5 bases and J gave up 5 bases, with 10 bases separating them.

The CDR3 nucleotides are TGTGCCAGTAGTATCTTCCAGCAAGAGACCCAGTACTTC. Amino acids: CASSIFQQETQYF. The V call is TRBV19, the J call TRBJ2-5, with D unresolved. The CDR3 loop spans 13 amino acids. V lost 3 bases to trimming and J lost 2 bases, with 7 bases between them. The germline gives CDR1 LNHDA, CDR2 SQIVND (reference sequence).